Listed below are T cell receptor beta chains from one sample, sequenced in a study of cytomegalovirus exposure and HLA in healthy donors. The repertoire was sequenced with immunoSEQ multiplex PCR; TCRdb's copy has only in-frame clones and lacks some. This sample carries around 130,000 clones, roughly four fifths of them seen once, and the ten largest clones take over 4.5%. Input material: PBMCs. These receptors were collected from a middle-aged woman in good health and CMV-seropositive. Each CDR3 is given with its conserved first and last residue. Each record gives: D gene, CDR3 length, J gene, V gene, clone size, CDR3 protein, CDR3 DNA. A D gene is named only where the DNA matches it firmly. Expanded clones are given a class, and other clones once, few, many or no size at all.

- | 18 | TRBJ1-2 | TRBV4-3 | - | CASSQGAVARGSLGGYTF | TGCGCCAGCAGCCAGGGAGCGGTTGCCAGGGGTTCACTCGGGGGCTACACCTTC
- | 20 | TRBJ1-2 | TRBV28 | - | CASSLWQGSFEIPRFYGYTF | TGTGCCAGCAGTTTATGGCAGGGAAGTTTTGAGATCCCACGCTTTTATGGCTACACCTTC
- | 13 | TRBJ1-1 | TRBV28 | - | CASTRQANTEAFF | TGTGCCAGCACCAGACAGGCGAACACTGAAGCTTTCTTT
TRBD1 | 16 | TRBJ2-5 | TRBV15 | - | CATSRDRQGSQETQYF | TGTGCCACCAGCAGAGATAGACAGGGATCCCAAGAGACCCAGTACTTC
- | 13 | TRBJ1-2 | TRBV30 | few | CAWSVELTTNYTF | TGTGCCTGGAGTGTAGAGTTAACGACTAACTACACCTTC
- | 13 | TRBJ1-5 | TRBV19 | - | CASSVGGGQPQHF | TGTGCCAGTAGTGTTGGGGGAGGCCAGCCCCAGCATTTT
- | 11 | TRBJ2-2 | TRBV5-8 | few | CASEGTGELFF | TGTGCCAGCGAGGGCACCGGGGAGCTGTTTTTT
- | 16 | TRBJ1-6 | TRBV19 | - | CASSIGPGLASSPLHF | TGTGCCAGTAGTATTGGCCCAGGGTTGGCGAGTTCACCCCTCCACTTT
- | 12 | TRBJ1-1 | TRBV19 | - | CASSYRGTEAFF | TGTGCCAGTAGTTATAGGGGTACTGAAGCTTTCTTT
- | 14 | TRBJ2-5 | TRBV10-3 | - | CAISDRRKQETQYF | TGTGCCATCAGTGATAGGCGGAAACAAGAGACCCAGTACTTC
- | 12 | TRBJ2-7 | TRBV28 | - | CASGYPFYEQYF | TGTGCCAGCGGTTATCCCTTCTACGAGCAGTACTTC
- | 13 | TRBJ1-2 | TRBV19 | - | CASSIKGDYGYTF | TGTGCCAGTAGTATCAAGGGGGACTATGGCTACACCTTC
- | 16 | TRBJ1-2 | TRBV7-6 | - | CASSLESAGLNYGYTF | TGTGCCAGCAGCTTAGAGTCCGCAGGGTTGAACTATGGCTACACCTTC
- | 15 | TRBJ2-3 | TRBV11-1 | few | CASSSNQGYGDTQYF | TGTGCCAGCAGCTCCAACCAGGGATATGGAGATACGCAGTATTTT
- | 16 | TRBJ1-2 | TRBV10-3 | - | CAISENLAGSNYGYTF | TGTGCCATCAGTGAGAACCTGGCGGGGAGTAACTATGGCTACACCTTC
TRBD2 | 15 | TRBJ2-2 | TRBV10-2 | - | CASRTSGGGTGELFF | TGCGCCAGCAGGACTAGCGGGGGGGGCACCGGGGAGCTGTTTTTT
TRBD2 | 15 | TRBJ2-7 | TRBV19 | - | CASSKTSGRGYEQYF | TGTGCCAGTAGTAAGACTAGCGGGAGAGGGTACGAGCAGTACTTC
TRBD2 | 16 | TRBJ2-3 | TRBV28 | - | CASSSPAGAGTDTQYF | TGTGCCAGCAGCTCACCAGCGGGAGCAGGAACAGATACGCAGTATTTT
TRBD1 | 13 | TRBJ1-2 | TRBV30 | - | CAWTATGEEGYTF | TGTGCCTGGACCGCCACAGGGGAAGAAGGCTACACCTTC
- | 13 | TRBJ2-1 | TRBV6-1 | - | CASSGQIYNEQFF | TGTGCCAGCAGTGGGCAGATCTACAATGAGCAGTTCTTC
TRBD1 | 14 | TRBJ2-7 | TRBV18 | - | CASSTGQGAYEQYF | TGTGCCAGCTCAACGGGACAGGGAGCCTACGAGCAGTACTTC
TRBD1 | 13 | TRBJ2-7 | TRBV25-1 | - | CAVSQGAFYEQYF | TGTGCCGTCTCACAGGGGGCTTTCTACGAGCAGTACTTC
- | 15 | TRBJ2-7 | TRBV21-1 | - | CASSKGGGDFNEQYF | TGTGCCAGCAGCAAAGGAGGAGGGGACTTTAACGAGCAGTACTTC
- | 12 | TRBJ1-1 | TRBV19 | few | CASKAGRTEAFF | TGTGCCAGTAAGGCGGGGCGGACTGAAGCTTTCTTT
- | 20 | TRBJ1-5 | TRBV12-5 | - | CASGLVWETRGFYSNQPQHF | TGTGCTAGTGGTTTGGTATGGGAAACCCGAGGGTTCTATAGCAATCAGCCCCAGCATTTT
- | 14 | TRBJ1-5 | TRBV9 | once | CASSGSDSNQPQHF | TGTGCCAGCAGCGGATCAGATAGCAATCAGCCCCAGCATTTT
TRBD2 | 16 | TRBJ2-7 | TRBV28 | - | CASNTLGSGSASEQYF | TGTGCCAGCAACACACTCGGGAGCGGGAGTGCGAGTGAGCAGTACTTC
TRBD1 | 13 | TRBJ1-5 | TRBV10-3 | once | CAISEDRGRSQHF | TGTGCCATCAGTGAGGACAGGGGCCGTTCCCAGCATTTT